A single sample gave rise to the 20 T cell receptor beta chains below, sequenced in a study of blood T cell repertoires in COVID-19 (dated by TCRdb to about 2020). The library was obtained by the immunoSEQ multiplex PCR assay. TCRdb's version of the immuneACCESS table is confined to in-frame rearrangements and falls short of the full clone set. An unresolved V gene accounts for under half of the shortfall where checked; the remainder is of unknown origin. The sample records 250,000 or so clones, approximately 84% of which are singletons. Just over 6.5% of the sample lies in the top ten. The sample comprised PBMCs or T cells enriched from blood (not recorded which). All receptors come from a woman between 45 and 60 years old who had been exposed to COVID-19.

This clone has at least ten counts. This sequence joins TRBV5-1 and TRBJ1-1; 10 nucleotides match TRBD1. The CDR3 contains 18 residues. Germline CDR1 is SGHRS and CDR2 is YFSETQ. Unmatched junction bases numbered 12, after V lost 4 bases and J lost 0 bases. CDR3 region: CASSTPPGQGFMNTEAFF. In DNA, the CDR3 is TGCGCCAGCAGCACGCCTCCGGGACAGGGGTTCATGAACACTGAAGCTTTCTTT.

About this clone itself: The same CDR3 can be traced to other DNA sequences in this sample. This CDR3 reads CASSVGAGNTEAFF. CDR3 DNA: TGTGCCAGCAGCGTAGGCGCGGGGAACACTGAAGCTTTCTTT. This rearrangement joins TRBV9 to TRBJ1-1, with D hard to call. Trimming pared 0 bases from V and 1 base from J, leaving 7 bases between. CDR3 length equals 14 residues. CDR1 SGDLS and CDR2 YYNGEE come from the germline V gene. The entire variable domain, with the rest obtained from reference TRBV9 and TRBJ1-1, is as follows: DSGVTQTPKHLITATGQRVTLRCSPRSGDLSVYWYQQSLDQGLQFLIQYYNGEERAKGNILERFSAQQFPDLHSELNLSSLELGDSALYFCASSVGAGNTEAFFGQGTRLTVV.

This chain uses TRBV2 with TRBJ1-3, with TRBD1 as a possible D gene (5 bases). Germline lookup yields CDR1 SNHLY and CDR2 FYNNEI. Trimming took 1 base from V and 3 from J, leaving 10 bases between them. CDR3 size: 15 residues. The CDR3 region is CASSEEGQGGNTIYF. DNA for the CDR3: TGTGCCAGCAGTGAAGAAGGGCAGGGTGGAAACACCATATATTTT.

The gene calls are TRBV5-1 and TRBJ1-2; TRBD1 matches 12 bases. There are 16 residues in the CDR3. The trim removed 4 bases at V and 3 bases at J, leaving 7 bases unmatched. CDR1 and CDR2 from the germline V gene are SGHRS and YFSETQ. The CDR3 coding sequence is TGCGCCAGCAGCGCCGGGACAGGGGGCGGTCACTATGGCTACACCTTC. It encodes CASSAGTGGGHYGYTF. Full variable domain (outside the CDR3, taken from reference TRBV5-1 and TRBJ1-2): KAGVTQTPRYLIKTRGQQVTLSCSPISGHRSVSWYQQTPGQGLQFLFEYFSETQRNKGNFPGRFSGRQFSNSRSEMNVSTLELGDSALYLCASSAGTGGGHYGYTFGSGTRLTVV.

This chain uses TRBV4-3 with TRBJ1-2; perhaps TRBD1 as D (5 bases). V lost 1 base to trimming and J lost 3 bases, with 12 bases between them. The CDR3 runs to 15 residues. Germline values: CDR1 LGHNA, CDR2 YSLEER. CDR3 protein: CASSQGRRGDYGYTF. The DNA of the CDR3 is TGCGCCAGCAGCCAAGGTCGGAGGGGTGACTATGGCTACACCTTC.

The rearrangement joins TRBV11-2 to TRBJ2-3; 10 positions match TRBD2. Germline CDR1 is SGHAT and CDR2 is FQNNGV. The junction had 19 bases not matched to a gene; V was cut back by 1 base and J by 9 bases. This CDR3 region has 19 residues. In DNA form, the CDR3 reads TGTGCCAGCAGCTTAGTCCCCGCCGGGGAAAGCGGGGGGGCCCGAACGCAGTATTTT. Translation: CASSLVPAGESGGARTQYF.

The rearrangement joins TRBV6-2 or TRBV6-3 to TRBJ1-6, with 7 bases identical to TRBD1. CDR1 is MNHEY, CDR2 SVGEGT, per germline. This CDR3 region has 16 residues. Losses at the gene ends were 6 bases for V and 7 bases for J; bases not matched to a gene: 12. The DNA for the CDR3 is TGTGCCAGCAGCTCTTTAGGGGGACAGCTAAATTCACCCCTCCACTTT. Translation gives CASSSLGGQLNSPLHF.

The chain is built from TRBV24-1 and TRBJ1-5, with unresolved D. V lost 0 bases, J lost 0 bases, and 20 bases lay in between. Germline V lookup: CDR1 KGHDR, CDR2 SFDVKD. This CDR3 comprises 20 residues. The CDR3 DNA is TGTGCCACCAGTGATTTGTATGATCCCCGGTACGAATATAGCAATCAGCCCCAGCATTTT. Its protein is CATSDLYDPRYEYSNQPQHF.

This clone showed up just a few times. V gene TRBV2 combines with J gene TRBJ1-6, with 12 bases identical to TRBD1. CDR1 and CDR2 (germline): SNHLY, FYNNEI. The CDR3 spans 14 residues. J lost 9 bases, V lost 6 bases, and 3 bases had no gene match. The CDR3 nucleotides read TGTGCCAGCAGGGGGACAGGGGGCGGTTCACCCCTCCACTTT. Encoded protein: CASRGTGGGSPLHF. The full variable domain, with the rest looked up from reference TRBV2 and TRBJ1-6, is EPEVTQTPSHQVTQMGQEVILRCVPISNHLYFYWYRQILGQKVEFLVSFYNNEISEKSEIFDDQFSVERPDGSNFTLKIRSTKLEDSAMYFCASRGTGGGSPLHFGNGTRLTVT.

This chain links TRBV6-4 with TRBJ2-3, with 8 positions matching TRBD1. The CDR3 runs to 14 residues. Looked up from germline, CDR1 is MRHNA and CDR2 is SNTAGT. V was pared by 5 bases and J by 3 bases, with 4 bases of the junction left unmatched. CDR3 coding DNA: TGTGCCAGCAGTCCCCGGACAGGGACAGATACGCAGTATTTT. This gives the protein CASSPRTGTDTQYF.

V gene TRBV27 combines with J gene TRBJ1-3; D perhaps matches TRBD1 (5 bases). The CDR3 has 13 amino acids. Germline CDR1 reads MNHEY; CDR2 reads SMNVEV (reference sequence). V lost 7 bases and J 6 bases, leaving 13 bases between the germline ends. The CDR3 DNA sequence: TGTGCCAGCATGGGCCAGGGCCTAAACACCATATATTTT. Translation: CASMGQGLNTIYF.

This clone appeared a few times. The rearrangement links TRBV7-3 to TRBJ2-5; TRBD2 matches 8 bases. Germline CDR1 is SGHTA and CDR2 is FQGTGA. The V gene end was trimmed by 5 bases and the J gene end by 3 bases; junction bases not matched to a gene: 8. This CDR3 spans 15 amino acids. The CDR3 region has the DNA TGTGCCAGCAGCCCCGGGACTAGAAATAAAGAGACCCAGTACTTC. Translated, it gives CASSPGTRNKETQYF.

The chain joins TRBV6-5 to TRBJ1-6; the D gene is possibly TRBD1 (6 bases). Germline values: CDR1 MNHEY, CDR2 SVGAGI. The CDR3 consists of 15 residues. V was cut by 5 bases and J by 7 bases, with 15 bases left in between. The CDR3 reads CASSTVGQTNSPLHF. Here the CDR3 DNA reads TGTGCCAGCAGTACCGTCGGACAGACAAATTCACCCCTCCACTTT.

This clone was found once. The chain carries TRBV6-5 and TRBJ1-4; 8 positions agree with TRBD1. Germline values: CDR1 MNHEY, CDR2 SVGAGI. V lost 2 bases to trimming and J lost 5 bases; unmatched junction nucleotides: 4. The CDR3 totals 15 residues. CDR3 nucleotides: TGTGCCAGCAGTTACGCGGGGACAGGAAATGAAAAACTGTTTTTT. Its translation: CASSYAGTGNEKLFF.

Details on this clone: A junction boundary mismatches the germline segment, possibly from a read error. The rearrangement uses TRBV7-8 and TRBJ1-4; TRBD1 matches at 10 bases. Germline CDR1 reads SGHVS; CDR2 reads FQNEAQ. There are 15 residues in the CDR3. CDR3 bases: TGTGCCAGCAGATTAGGGACAGGGGAGAATGAAAAACTGTTTTTT. Translation gives CASRLGTGENEKLFF.

The V call is TRBV5-4, the J call TRBJ1-2; D not certain. The V gene lost 2 bases and the J gene lost 2 bases, with 13 bases spanning the gap. The CDR3 spans 15 residues. Germline V lookup: CDR1 SGHNT, CDR2 YYREEE (reference sequence). This CDR3 is CASSFPGVVNYGYTF. Here the CDR3 DNA reads TGTGCCAGCAGCTTTCCGGGTGTAGTAAACTATGGCTACACCTTC.

The chain carries TRBV2 and TRBJ2-7; D is unclear. This CDR3 region has 17 residues. V was trimmed by 11 bases and J by 6 bases, leaving 32 bases between them. Germline CDR1 reads SNHLY; CDR2 reads FYNNEI. The CDR3 DNA sequence: TGTGCCCCCCTTACACGGGTCTGTCTGCCCTTCAAGGTCGAGCAGTACTTC. Encoded protein: CAPLTRVCLPFKVEQYF. Supplemented by reference TRBV2 and TRBJ2-7, the full variable domain reads EPEVTQTPSHQVTQMGQEVILRCVPISNHLYFYWYRQILGQKVEFLVSFYNNEISEKSEIFDDQFSVERPDGSNFTLKIRSTKLEDSAMYFCAPLTRVCLPFKVEQYFGPGTRLTVT.

The V call is TRBV5-4, the J call TRBJ1-3; a possible D gene is TRBD1 (6 bases). V shed 5 bases and J shed 1 base, with 16 bases lying between them. The CDR3 consists of 16 residues. Germline loops: CDR1 SGHNT, CDR2 YYREEE (reference sequence). The CDR3 bases are TGTGCCAGCAGTCCCGAACCAGGGGCTTCTGGAAACACCATATATTTT. Residues: CASSPEPGASGNTIYF.

The chain has TRBV11-1 and TRBJ1-2; D unclear. This CDR3 region has 13 residues. Germline V lookup: CDR1 SGHAT, CDR2 FQDESV (reference sequence). V lost 1 base to trimming and J lost 4 bases, with 7 bases between them. CDR3 coding DNA: TGTGCCAGCAGCTTAGATAATCGCTATGGCTACACCTTC. This encodes CASSLDNRYGYTF.

The chain recombines TRBV2 with TRBJ2-7; no clear D gene. Trimming took 6 bases from V and 0 from J, leaving 15 bases between them. Germline V gives CDR1 SNHLY, CDR2 FYNNEI. CDR3 size: 15 residues. The CDR3 coding sequence is TGTGCCAGCAGGGCCTCGGGTTTTAGCTCCTACGAGCAGTACTTC. This translates into CASRASGFSSYEQYF.